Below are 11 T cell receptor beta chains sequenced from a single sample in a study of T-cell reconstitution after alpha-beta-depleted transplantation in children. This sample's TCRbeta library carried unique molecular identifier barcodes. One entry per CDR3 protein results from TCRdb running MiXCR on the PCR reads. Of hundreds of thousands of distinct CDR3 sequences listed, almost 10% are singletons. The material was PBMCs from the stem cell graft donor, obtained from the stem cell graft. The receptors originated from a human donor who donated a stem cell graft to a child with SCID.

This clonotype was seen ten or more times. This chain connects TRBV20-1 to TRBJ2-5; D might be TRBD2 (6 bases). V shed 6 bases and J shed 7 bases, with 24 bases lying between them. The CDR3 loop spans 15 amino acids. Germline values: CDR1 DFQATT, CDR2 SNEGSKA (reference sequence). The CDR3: CSALRLGTPEGTQYF. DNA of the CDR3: TGCAGTGCCCTCCGCCTCGGGACTCCCGAGGGGACCCAGTACTTC.

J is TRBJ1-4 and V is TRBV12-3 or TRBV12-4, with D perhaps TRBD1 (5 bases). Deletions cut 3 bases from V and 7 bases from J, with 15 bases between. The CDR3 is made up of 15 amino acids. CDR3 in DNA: TGTGCCAGCAGTTTTTCGTGGCAGGGAAGTGAAAAACTGTTTTTT. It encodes CASSFSWQGSEKLFF.

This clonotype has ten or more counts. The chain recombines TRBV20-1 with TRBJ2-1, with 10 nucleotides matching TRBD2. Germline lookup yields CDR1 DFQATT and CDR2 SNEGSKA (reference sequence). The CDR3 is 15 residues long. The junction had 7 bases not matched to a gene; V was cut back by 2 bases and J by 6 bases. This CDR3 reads CSARQTLAGANEQFF. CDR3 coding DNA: TGCAGTGCTAGACAAACTCTAGCGGGGGCCAATGAGCAGTTCTTC.

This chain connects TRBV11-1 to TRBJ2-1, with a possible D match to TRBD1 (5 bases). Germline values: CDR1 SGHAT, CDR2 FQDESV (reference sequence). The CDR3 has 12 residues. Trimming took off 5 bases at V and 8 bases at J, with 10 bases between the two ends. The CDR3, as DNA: TGTGCCAGCAGCCAGCAGGGTTATGAGCAGTTCTTC. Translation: CASSQQGYEQFF. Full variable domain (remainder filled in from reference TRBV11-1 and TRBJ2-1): EAEVAQSPRYKITEKSQAVAFWCDPISGHATLYWYRQILGQGPELLVQFQDESVVDDSQLPKDRFSAERLKGVDSTLKIQPAELGDSAMYLCASSQQGYEQFFGPGTRLTVL.

CDR3 coding DNA: TGTGCCAGCAGTTTAGCCGGGACAGTCTACGAGCAGTACTTC. This codes for CASSLAGTVYEQYF. The genes are TRBV12-3 or TRBV12-4 and TRBJ2-7, with 7 bases aligning to TRBD1. CDR3 length: 14 amino acids. The V segment lost 0 bases and the J segment 3 bases; nucleotides outside the gene matches: 2.

The CDR3 region is CAIRGQGASETQYF. The CDR3, as DNA: TGTGCCATCAGGGGACAGGGGGCATCGGAGACCCAGTACTTC. The V gene is TRBV10-3, the J gene TRBJ2-5; 12 positions match TRBD1. In germline, CDR1 is ENHRY, CDR2 SYGVKD. This CDR3 has 14 residues. The trim removed 6 bases at V and 5 bases at J, leaving 4 bases unmatched.

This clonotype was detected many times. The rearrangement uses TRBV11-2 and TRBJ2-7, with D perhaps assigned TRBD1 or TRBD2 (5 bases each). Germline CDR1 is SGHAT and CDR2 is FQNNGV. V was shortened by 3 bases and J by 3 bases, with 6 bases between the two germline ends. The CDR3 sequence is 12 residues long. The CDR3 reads CASSLGDYEQYF. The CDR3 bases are TGTGCCAGCAGCTTGGGGGACTACGAGCAGTACTTC.

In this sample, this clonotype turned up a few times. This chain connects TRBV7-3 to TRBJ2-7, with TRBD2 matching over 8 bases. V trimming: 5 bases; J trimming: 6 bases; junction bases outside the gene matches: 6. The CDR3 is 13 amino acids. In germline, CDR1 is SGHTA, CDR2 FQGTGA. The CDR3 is CASSRTREGEQYF. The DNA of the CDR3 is TGTGCCAGCAGCCGAACACGGGAGGGCGAGCAGTACTTC.

Here the CDR3 reads CASTLDRATSGNTIYF. CDR3 sequence (DNA): TGCGCCAGCACCTTAGACAGGGCGACCTCTGGAAACACCATATATTTT. This chain links TRBV5-1 with TRBJ1-3; 7 nucleotides agree with TRBD1. J lost 0 bases, V lost 6 bases, and 9 bases had no gene match. Germline assignment: CDR1 SGHRS and CDR2 YFSETQ. CDR3 size: 16 residues.

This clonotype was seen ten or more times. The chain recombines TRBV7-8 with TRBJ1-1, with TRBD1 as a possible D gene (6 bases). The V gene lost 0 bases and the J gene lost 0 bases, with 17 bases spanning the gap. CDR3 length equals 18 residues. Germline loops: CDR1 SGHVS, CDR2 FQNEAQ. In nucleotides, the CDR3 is TGTGCCAGCAGCTTAGCTCACGGGACATCTGCCATGAACACTGAAGCTTTCTTT. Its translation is CASSLAHGTSAMNTEAFF.

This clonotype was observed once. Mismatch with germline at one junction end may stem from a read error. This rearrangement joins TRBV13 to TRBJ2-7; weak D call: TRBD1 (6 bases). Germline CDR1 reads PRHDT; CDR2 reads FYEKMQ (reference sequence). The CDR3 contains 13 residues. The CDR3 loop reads CASSYQNRDERYF. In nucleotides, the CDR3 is TGTGCCAGCAGCTATCAAAACAGGGACGAGCGGTACTTC.